A selection of T cell receptor beta chains follows, all from one sample in a study of cytomegalovirus exposure and HLA in healthy donors. Libraries were prepared by immunoSEQ multiplex PCR; TCRdb keeps only in-frame clonotypes and omits some of them. The profile shows approximately 190,000 clones, roughly 80% of them singletons. Specimen: PBMCs. These receptors came from a man between 40 and 49 years old in good health and CMV-seropositive. The CDR3 runs from the conserved cysteine through the conserved F or W. A D gene is named only where the DNA matches it firmly. Size values are once, few and many counts, or a class for expanded clones, and some rows have none.

cdr3_nt	cdr3_aa	j_call	d_call	v_call	clone_size
TGTGCCAGCAGTCCGCGGCCGCACGAGCAGTACTTC	CASSPRPHEQYF	TRBJ2-7	.	TRBV6-6	.
TGTGCTAGTGGTTTGGCGGAGGGTGAGCAGTTCTTC	CASGLAEGEQFF	TRBJ2-1	.	TRBV12-5	.
TGCAGCGTTGAAGGATCGGGGTCCGGGCAGTACTTC	CSVEGSGSGQYF	TRBJ2-7	.	TRBV29-1	.
TGTGCCAGCAGCCCGCAGGGGGCGTACATTCAGTACTTC	CASSPQGAYIQYF	TRBJ2-4	TRBD1	TRBV13	.
TGTGCCAGCAGTTCCCCAGGGGGTAGGGGGGAGCAGTACTTC	CASSSPGGRGEQYF	TRBJ2-7	TRBD1	TRBV28	.
TGTGCCAGCAGCTTAAGTGGCGGTAACACAGATACGCAGTATTTT	CASSLSGGNTDTQYF	TRBJ2-3	.	TRBV7-9	.
TGTGCCAGCTCACCGCTAGCGGGGACCCTCCAAGAGACCCAGTACTTC	CASSPLAGTLQETQYF	TRBJ2-5	TRBD2	TRBV18	.
TGTGCCAGCAGCTTAGGGATGACAGGGGGGACTGAAGCTTTCTTT	CASSLGMTGGTEAFF	TRBJ1-1	TRBD1	TRBV11-2	.
TGTGCCAGCAGCACCAGGGGACGCACAGATACGCAGTATTTT	CASSTRGRTDTQYF	TRBJ2-3	.	TRBV7-3	.
TGTGCCAGCAGCCCAGGGGGCGGTTCTAGCACAGATACGCAGTATTTT	CASSPGGGSSTDTQYF	TRBJ2-3	TRBD1	TRBV4-2	few
TGTGCCAGTAGTGCCGGGACTAGCGAATTATACGAGCAGTACTTC	CASSAGTSELYEQYF	TRBJ2-7	TRBD2	TRBV19	.
TGTGCCAGCAGCAAGAGACAGATAATTCAGCCCCAGCATTTT	CASSKRQIIQPQHF	TRBJ1-5	.	TRBV5-6	.
TGTGCCAGTAGTGTTGCGGACAGACAACGTCTCGGCTATGGCTACACCTTC	CASSVADRQRLGYGYTF	TRBJ1-2	.	TRBV19	.
TGTGCCAGCAGCTTGATGGGGAGGGTGTCCTCCGGGGAGCTGTTTTTT	CASSLMGRVSSGELFF	TRBJ2-2	TRBD2	TRBV5-6	.
TGTGCCAGTAGTATGGTCGACGGCAGGGGCCAAGAGACCCAGTACTTC	CASSMVDGRGQETQYF	TRBJ2-5	.	TRBV19	.
TGCGCCAGCAGCCGGGAGATTAACTACGAGCAGTACTTC	CASSREINYEQYF	TRBJ2-7	.	TRBV4-1	once
TGTGCCAGTAGGCGGGAGGGCCGGTATACGCAGTATTTT	CASRREGRYTQYF	TRBJ2-3	TRBD2	TRBV19	.
TGTGCCAGCAGCCGGACAGGCAAAAAAACTTACGAGCAGTACTTC	CASSRTGKKTYEQYF	TRBJ2-7	TRBD1	TRBV6-6	.
TGCGCCAGCAGCTTGCCGGGCAGGGACTCCATGAACACTGAAGCTTTCTTT	CASSLPGRDSMNTEAFF	TRBJ1-1	.	TRBV5-1	.
TGTGCCAGCAGCTTGGGAGGGTTTGGGGACGAGCAGTACTTC	CASSLGGFGDEQYF	TRBJ2-7	.	TRBV5-6	.
TGTGCCAGCAGCTTGGGTCCAGGGACTGGAAACACCATATATTTT	CASSLGPGTGNTIYF	TRBJ1-3	.	TRBV7-7	.
TGTGCCAGCAGTTACTCGGCTAGCGGGAGCGCCGAGCAGTACTTC	CASSYSASGSAEQYF	TRBJ2-7	TRBD2	TRBV2	.
TGTGCCAGCAGCAAGGGACAGCAAAGGACCTATAATTCACCCCTCCACTTT	CASSKGQQRTYNSPLHF	TRBJ1-6	.	TRBV21-1	.
TGTGCCAGCAGTCGGACAGGGGCTTATGGGGCCAACGTCCTGACTTTC	CASSRTGAYGANVLTF	TRBJ2-6	TRBD1	TRBV28	.
TGCGCCAGCAGCTTAGGCAAGACGGGGATGGGGGAGACCCAGTACTTC	CASSLGKTGMGETQYF	TRBJ2-5	.	TRBV5-1	.
TGTGCCAGCAGCCCGAAGACAGGATACGAGCAGTACTTC	CASSPKTGYEQYF	TRBJ2-7	.	TRBV7-3	.
TGTGCCAGCAGCGTAGATGGACAGGGGTCCGGTGAGCAGTTCTTC	CASSVDGQGSGEQFF	TRBJ2-1	TRBD1	TRBV9	few
TGTGCCAGCAAGAGGAGAACTGAAGCTTTCTTT	CASKRRTEAFF	TRBJ1-1	.	TRBV11-2	.
TGTGCCAGCAGTTCCGTCGGTCAGCCCCAGCATTTT	CASSSVGQPQHF	TRBJ1-5	.	TRBV27	.
TGTGCCAGCAGCGTTAGCGGGGTAGGCGAGCAGTACTTC	CASSVSGVGEQYF	TRBJ2-7	TRBD2	TRBV7-3	.
TGCAGCGTTGGGGGGACAGGGCCCCACGAGCAGTACTTC	CSVGGTGPHEQYF	TRBJ2-7	TRBD1	TRBV29-1	.
TGCGCCAGCACTCCCTATGGCGGGAGGGCCCGCTACAATGAGCAGTTCTTC	CASTPYGGRARYNEQFF	TRBJ2-1	TRBD2	TRBV5-1	.
TGTGCCAGCAGTCGAGCGGGAGGGGCCAATGAGCAGTTCTTC	CASSRAGGANEQFF	TRBJ2-1	TRBD2	TRBV6-4	.
TGCGCCAGCAGCCAAGATCGAATGGTAGCGGGAGCCCAAGAGACCCAGTACTTC	CASSQDRMVAGAQETQYF	TRBJ2-5	TRBD2	TRBV4-1	.
TGTGCCAGCAGAGCACCCGGGACAGGGTTGTACTTC	CASRAPGTGLYF	TRBJ2-7	TRBD1	TRBV27	.
TGTTCCAGCAGCTTGAGACAGGTTCGGAATCAGCCCCAGCATTTT	CSSSLRQVRNQPQHF	TRBJ1-5	.	TRBV7-9	.
TGTGCCATCAGTGAGTGGACAGGGTTCGGAAACACCATATATTTT	CAISEWTGFGNTIYF	TRBJ1-3	TRBD1	TRBV10-3	.
TGTGCCAGCAGCTTCAAGAGGGACAGTATCGCCTATGGCTACACCTTC	CASSFKRDSIAYGYTF	TRBJ1-2	TRBD1	TRBV5-4	few
TGTGCCAGCAGCGTGAGACAGGGCCGGGAGCTGTTTTTT	CASSVRQGRELFF	TRBJ2-2	TRBD1	TRBV7-3	.
TGTGCCAGCAGCCCAGGGGTCTACGAGCAGTACTTC	CASSPGVYEQYF	TRBJ2-7	.	TRBV6-6	.
TGTGCCAGCAGCCTCCTGGACAGTTATGGCTACACCTTC	CASSLLDSYGYTF	TRBJ1-2	.	TRBV7-9	.
TGTGCCAGCAGCTCGGGACTCGGCAACACTGAAGCTTTCTTT	CASSSGLGNTEAFF	TRBJ1-1	.	TRBV11-1	.
TGTGCCAGCAGTATTAGACAGGGATTGTCTGGATCACCCCTCCACTTT	CASSIRQGLSGSPLHF	TRBJ1-6	TRBD1	TRBV7-6	.
TGTGCCTGGAAGGGGGACCTCGGCGAGCAGTACTTC	CAWKGDLGEQYF	TRBJ2-7	.	TRBV30	.
TGTGCCAGCAGTCCGGACAGGGGACAGCCCCAGCATTTT	CASSPDRGQPQHF	TRBJ1-5	TRBD1	TRBV6-6	once
TGTGCCAGCAGTACGGGTAGGGGGGAGCTGTTTTTT	CASSTGRGELFF	TRBJ2-2	.	TRBV28	.
TGTGCCAGCAGGAGGGACATTTCTAGCACAGATACGCAGTATTTT	CASRRDISSTDTQYF	TRBJ2-3	.	TRBV6-5	.
TGCGCCAGCAGCTTGGTGGACAGGGACGATTCACCCCTCCACTTT	CASSLVDRDDSPLHF	TRBJ1-6	TRBD1	TRBV5-1	.